These 14 T cell receptor beta chains were all obtained from the same sample, sequenced in a study of beta chain features in type 1 diabetes. Study findings and constraints: For Type 1 diabetes patients, all four CD4+ subsets carried TCRB CDR3s that were moderately but significantly shorter.

These receptors have no identified antigens. Expressed TCRB transcripts were sequenced, since all the RNA that had been isolated was reverse transcribed. Libraries were prepared by immunoSEQ multiplex PCR; TCRdb keeps only in-frame clonotypes and omits some of them. The sample lists under 300,000 clones; 15% to 20% were seen once. The specimen sequenced was naive CD4+ T cells from blood. The origin of the receptors is a man aged 25-40 years with type 1 diabetes.

This chain uses TRBV25-1 with TRBJ2-7; TRBD2 agrees at 14 bases. V lost 3 bases and J lost 3; bases outside the gene matches: 4. Germline lookup yields CDR1 MGHDK and CDR2 SYGVNS. The CDR3 spans 16 residues. The chain's CDR3 is CASSDIGTSGGYEQYF. The CDR3 DNA reads TGTGCCAGCAGTGATATTGGGACTAGCGGGGGCTACGAGCAGTACTTC.

This chain links TRBV28 with TRBJ2-6; perhaps TRBD1 as D (6 bases). The V end was cut by 1 base, the J end by 2 bases, with 9 bases between. This CDR3 is 16 amino acids long. CDR1 is MDHEN and CDR2 is SYDVKM in the germline V gene. Written as DNA, the CDR3 is TGTGCCAGCAGTTTATACGGGGACACTGGGGCCAACGTCCTGACTTTC. Translation: CASSLYGDTGANVLTF.

J is TRBJ2-7 and V is TRBV29-1; TRBD1 or TRBD2 may be the D gene (6 bases each). The V end lost 5 bases, the J end lost 2 bases, and 10 bases lay between the germline ends. The CDR3 spans 12 residues. In germline, CDR1 is SQVTM, CDR2 ANQGSEA. The CDR3 spells CSVSRGAYEQYF. Here the CDR3 DNA reads TGCAGCGTTTCGAGGGGGGCCTACGAGCAGTACTTC.

This clone was counted between two and nine times. The gene calls are TRBV12-5 and TRBJ2-5; D not certain. This CDR3 region has 14 residues. CDR1 and CDR2 (germline): LGHNT, FRNRAP. V was cut by 6 bases and J by 7 bases, with 18 bases left in between. Here the CDR3 reads CASGPQYGSGTQYF. The CDR3 DNA reads as TGTGCTAGTGGACCACAGTACGGATCGGGGACCCAGTACTTC. The full variable domain, rest sourced from reference TRBV12-5 and TRBJ2-5, is DARVTQTPRHKVTEMGQEVTMRCQPILGHNTVFWYRQTMMQGLELLAYFRNRAPLDDSGMPKDRFSAEMPDATLATLKIQPSEPRDSAVYFCASGPQYGSGTQYFGPGTRLLVL.

The chain links TRBV29-1 to TRBJ2-3, with 8 bases lining up with TRBD2. From germline, CDR1 is SQVTM and CDR2 ANQGSEA. The V gene end was trimmed by 5 bases and the J gene end by 4 bases; junction bases not matched to a gene: 5. There are 13 residues in the CDR3. This CDR3 is CSVRAGESDTQYF. The CDR3 nucleotides are TGCAGCGTTCGAGCGGGAGAATCAGATACGCAGTATTTT.

V usage is TRBV4-3 and J usage is TRBJ1-4; the match to TRBD1 covers 9 bases. The trim removed 2 bases at V and 4 bases at J, leaving 2 bases unmatched. Germline CDR1 LGHNA, CDR2 YSLEER. The CDR3 runs 15 residues. In DNA, the CDR3 is TGCGCCAGCAGCCAAACGGGACAGGGTAATGAAAAACTGTTTTTT. It codes for CASSQTGQGNEKLFF.

The rearrangement links TRBV7-9 to TRBJ1-4; D not resolved. The CDR3 spans 14 residues. Trimming stripped 5 bases from V and 7 bases from J, with 14 bases between. Germline CDR1 reads SEHNR; CDR2 reads FQNEAQ (reference sequence). The chain's CDR3 is CASSHSSAGEKLFF. CDR3 nucleotides: TGTGCCAGCAGCCACTCTTCAGCGGGTGAAAAACTGTTTTTT. The full variable domain, rest sourced from reference TRBV7-9 and TRBJ1-4, is DTGVSQNPRHKITKRGQNVTFRCDPISEHNRLYWYRQTLGQGPEFLTYFQNEAQLEKSRLLSDRFSAERPKGSFSTLEIQRTEQGDSAMYLCASSHSSAGEKLFFGSGTQLSVL.

The chain employs TRBV7-2 and TRBJ2-3, with unresolved D. The CDR3 sequence is 14 residues long. Between the trimmed V and J ends, which lost 5 bases and 2 bases, there was a span of 11 bases. CDR1 and CDR2 from the germline V gene are SGHTA and FQGNSA. The DNA for the CDR3 is TGTGCCAGCAGCCCGGATAGGACCACAGATACGCAGTATTTT. Protein product: CASSPDRTTDTQYF.

In this sample, this clone turned up a few times. CDR3 DNA: TGTGCCAGCAGTGAGCCCTCAACTGCAGGGGGAGGCTACACCTTC. Translated: CASSEPSTAGGGYTF. V is TRBV25-1 and J is TRBJ1-2; 7 bases fit TRBD1. This CDR3 has 15 residues. V lost 3 bases, J lost 8 bases, and 12 bases stayed unmatched. Germline lookup yields CDR1 MGHDK and CDR2 SYGVNS.

This clone was seen a handful of times. The chain joins TRBV6-5 to TRBJ2-1, with a possible D match to TRBD1 (5 bases). Germline loops: CDR1 MNHEY, CDR2 SVGAGI. V was clipped by 2 bases and J by 4 bases, with 6 bases between them. There are 13 residues in the CDR3. The DNA for the CDR3 is TGTGCCAGCAGTTACGACAGTTACAATGAGCAGTTCTTC. This sequence encodes CASSYDSYNEQFF.

The rearrangement joins TRBV28 to TRBJ2-1, with D uncertain. The germline V gene has CDR1 MDHEN and CDR2 SYDVKM. CDR3 length: 14 amino acids. V lost 4 bases and J lost 12, with 19 bases in between. CDR3 residues: CASSYSWGRVGQFF. The CDR3 coding sequence is TGTGCCAGCAGTTACAGTTGGGGTAGGGTTGGGCAGTTCTTC.

This clone was found a few times. CDR3 sequence reads: CSFNLLQAGEQYF. The CDR3 region has the DNA TGCAGCTTTAATCTTCTCCAGGCGGGCGAGCAGTACTTC. The chain is built from TRBV29-1 and TRBJ2-7; tentative D call: TRBD2 (5 bases). Germline lookup yields CDR1 SQVTM and CDR2 ANQGSEA. The CDR3 totals 13 residues. V lost 8 bases and J lost 6, with 20 bases in between.

This clone was counted between two and nine times. The chain couples TRBV2 to TRBJ2-1; 10 nucleotides match TRBD1. CDR3 length: 18 residues. V trimming: 2 bases; J trimming: 6 bases; junction bases outside the gene matches: 13. From germline, CDR1 is SNHLY and CDR2 FYNNEI. The DNA of the CDR3 is TGTGCCAGCAGTGAATCTTATCCACGACAGGGGGCAGGCAATGAGCAGTTCTTC. This codes for CASSESYPRQGAGNEQFF.

This clone was seen a few times. This chain connects TRBV27 to TRBJ2-5; D remains ambiguous. The CDR3 has 13 residues. Germline V CDR1 and CDR2: MNHEY, SMNVEV (reference sequence). V lost 5 bases, J lost 0 bases, and 7 bases lay in between. CDR3 DNA: TGTGCCAGCAGTCCTCTAAACCAAGAGACCCAGTACTTC. Encoded protein: CASSPLNQETQYF.